The T cell receptor beta chain described here comes from a study of blood T cell repertoires in COVID-19. CDR1 is MNHNY and CDR2 is SVGAGI in the germline V gene (reference sequence). Trimming at V came to 7 bases and at J to 8 bases, leaving 12 bases not matched to a gene. This CDR3 spans 15 amino acids. Seattle patient enrollment occurred during active infection, with longitudinal follow-up thereafter. Some clones are missing from TCRdb's copy, which holds only in-frame ones; the method was immunoSEQ multiplex PCR. The repertoire includes 48,000 or so clones, about nine tenths of them detected once, and roughly 2.5% sits in the top ten.

The sequence came from a woman over 75 with COVID-19, enrolled during active disease. Material for sequencing was peripheral blood. The chain has TRBV6-6 and TRBJ2-1, with 9 positions matching TRBD2. The CDR3 region is CASTDVGRGGDEQFF. The CDR3, as DNA: TGTGCCAGCACGGACGTGGGTCGCGGGGGGGATGAGCAGTTCTTC.